The rows below give T cell receptor beta chains drawn from one sample of a study of OX40 agonist ivuxolimab in advanced cancers. TCRdb's table, derived via immunoSEQ multiplex PCR, lists solely in-frame clones and lacks some. The sample carries tens of thousands of clones, 90% recorded once. The material sequenced was CD4+ or CD8+ T cells sorted from blood, taken in a trial of the OX40 agonist ivuxolimab. The receptors derive from an adult with an advanced solid tumor such as melanoma, head and neck, liver or kidney cancer. The CDR3 runs from the conserved cysteine through the conserved F or W. D genes are given only for firm matches. Part of the rows lack a size; the others show once, few, many or a class for expanded clones.

>TRBD2|TRBJ2-3|TRBV28|-
TGTGCCAGCAGTTCCCCCCGGGGTAGCGGGAGAACACCTAGCACAGATACGCAGTATTTT
CASSSPRGSGRTPSTDTQYF
>-|TRBJ2-1|TRBV7-9|-
TGTGCCAGCAGCCTAGACAATGAGCAGTTCTTC
CASSLDNEQFF
>-|TRBJ2-3|TRBV13|-
TGTGCCAGCAGCTTAGTTCTGGGGCCGGTCACAGATACGCAGTATTTT
CASSLVLGPVTDTQYF
>TRBD1|TRBJ1-5|TRBV23-1|-
TGCGCCAGCAGTCAACTAACAGGGGATCAGCCCCAGCATTTT
CASSQLTGDQPQHF
>-|TRBJ2-4|TRBV18|-
TGTGCCAGCTCACCACTGGTCGCCAAAAACATTCAGTACTTC
CASSPLVAKNIQYF
>-|TRBJ2-1|TRBV30|-
TGTGCCTGGAAATCCTCCGGGACGGACTACAATGAGCAGTTCTTC
CAWKSSGTDYNEQFF
>TRBD1|TRBJ1-1|TRBV9|-
TGTGCCAGCAGCGTAGGGGACAGCCAAGCTTTCTTT
CASSVGDSQAFF
>TRBD1|TRBJ1-4|TRBV5-6|-
TGTGCCAGCAGCTACGGACAGGGTAATGAAAAACTGTTTTTT
CASSYGQGNEKLFF
>-|TRBJ1-1|TRBV2|-
TGTGCCAGCAGTGGATTGGTTATGAACACTGAAGCTTTCTTT
CASSGLVMNTEAFF
>-|TRBJ2-7|TRBV27|-
TGTGCCAGCAGTTTATCTCTGGGTGATCCCGAGCAGTACTTC
CASSLSLGDPEQYF
>TRBD2|TRBJ2-7|TRBV27|-
TGTGCCAGCAGTCCTCGACTAGCGGGCTCACCATCCTACGAGCAGTACTTC
CASSPRLAGSPSYEQYF
>TRBD1|TRBJ1-6|TRBV5-1|-
TGCGCCAGCAGCCCAATTGTGGTGGGACAGGGGGCCTCACCCCTCCACTTT
CASSPIVVGQGASPLHF
>-|TRBJ2-1|TRBV12-5|-
TGTGCTAGTGCCCCGAGAGTCTCCTACAATGAGCAGTTCTTC
CASAPRVSYNEQFF
>-|TRBJ2-7|TRBV7-9|few
TGTGCCGGGGAGGCAGCTACATCCTACGAGCAGTACTTC
CAGEAATSYEQYF